The rows below give T cell receptor beta chains drawn from one sample of a study of T cell responses to AZD1222 COVID-19 vaccine. Libraries were prepared by immunoSEQ multiplex PCR; TCRdb keeps only in-frame clonotypes and omits some of them. There are 80,000 to 100,000 clones in the sample; around nine tenths occur only once, and 10% to 15% lies in the top ten. Material: peripheral blood, obtained on day 0 of AZD1222 vaccination. The receptors here all came from an adult in good health. Both conserved end residues are part of each CDR3. The D gene is left open where the match is weak. Some rows have no size entry. The others give once, few or many, or a class for an expanded clone.

>TRBV18|NA|TRBJ2-1|NA
CASSPITSYGGYEQFF
TGTGCCAGCTCGCCTATAACTAGCTACGGGGGCTATGAGCAGTTCTTC
>TRBV6-2/TRBV6-3|once|TRBJ1-5|NA
CASSFVENQPQHF
TGTGCCAGCAGTTTTGTGGAAAATCAGCCCCAGCATTTT
>TRBV18|NA|TRBJ1-1|NA
CASSPEGGGTEAFF
TGTGCCAGCTCACCAGAAGGAGGGGGCACTGAAGCTTTCTTT
>TRBV13|NA|TRBJ1-1|NA
CASSLFRGMNTEAFF
TGTGCCAGCAGCTTATTTCGGGGAATGAACACTGAAGCTTTCTTT
>TRBV4-1|NA|TRBJ2-7|NA
CASSQAGAAYEQYF
TGCGCCAGCAGCCAAGCCGGGGCCGCCTACGAGCAGTACTTC
>TRBV23-1|NA|TRBJ1-2|NA
CASSQSAGPYYGYTF
TGCGCCAGCAGTCAGTCCGCCGGCCCTTACTATGGCTACACCTTC
>TRBV7-9|NA|TRBJ1-5|NA
CASSLAANQPQHF
TGTGCCAGCAGCTTAGCGGCGAATCAGCCCCAGCATTTT
>TRBV20-1|once|TRBJ2-7|NA
CSASVDSTYEQYF
TGCAGTGCTAGTGTCGACAGTACCTACGAGCAGTACTTC
>TRBV9|NA|TRBJ2-1|TRBD2
CASSVDPAGGLKSYNEQFF
TGTGCCAGCAGCGTAGATCCAGCGGGGGGACTCAAATCCTACAATGAGCAGTTCTTC
>TRBV6-5|medium-sized|TRBJ2-7|TRBD2
CASSEGLAGHYEQYF
TGTGCCAGCAGCGAGGGACTAGCGGGGCACTACGAGCAGTACTTC
>TRBV7-2|NA|TRBJ1-6|NA
CASSFRTANSPLHF
TGTGCCAGCAGCTTCCGGACAGCAAATTCACCCCTCCACTTT
>TRBV6-2/TRBV6-3|NA|TRBJ1-2|NA
CASSYSGSGTLRQGYTF
TGTGCCAGCAGTTACTCAGGGTCCGGGACCCTCCGACAGGGCTACACCTTC
>TRBV11-1|NA|TRBJ2-2|TRBD2
CASSRGLAGGELFF
TGTGCCAGCAGCAGGGGACTAGCCGGCGGGGAGCTGTTTTTT
>TRBV19|NA|TRBJ1-2|NA
CASSSPTGGNGYTF
TGTGCCAGTTCTTCTCCCACGGGGGGCAATGGCTACACCTTC
>TRBV20-1|NA|TRBJ2-1|TRBD2
CSASGALAGAGEQFF
TGCAGTGCTAGTGGGGCTCTAGCGGGGGCAGGGGAGCAGTTCTTC
>TRBV4-3|few|TRBJ1-6|NA
CASSLTGTLNSGHNSPLHF
TGCGCCAGCAGCCTCACCGGGACACTAAATTCAGGGCATAATTCACCCCTCCACTTT
>TRBV3-1/TRBV3-2|NA|TRBJ2-1|NA
CASSQVSRGHEQFF
TGTGCCAGCAGCCAAGTGTCTAGGGGCCATGAGCAGTTCTTC
>TRBV19|NA|TRBJ1-2|NA
CASEGRVDGYTF
TGTGCCAGCGAGGGACGTGTAGATGGCTACACCTTC
>TRBV6-2/TRBV6-3|NA|TRBJ1-1|NA
CASSAAPAGTEAFF
TGTGCCAGCAGTGCCGCCCCGGCGGGCACTGAAGCTTTCTTT
>TRBV7-3|NA|TRBJ1-1|NA
CASSETGQRNTEAFF
TGTGCCAGCAGCGAAACCGGACAGAGAAACACTGAAGCTTTCTTT
>TRBV19|NA|TRBJ2-2|NA
CASNPTGDGELFF
TGTGCCAGTAACCCGACTGGTGACGGGGAGCTGTTTTTT
>TRBV6-6|NA|TRBJ1-4|NA
CASSYSGGTNEKLFF
TGTGCCAGCAGTTACTCCGGGGGTACTAATGAAAAACTGTTTTTT
>TRBV6-5|NA|TRBJ2-3|TRBD1
CASSSSNPGQARHF
TGTGCCAGCAGTTCGAGCAATCCGGGACAGGCACGTCATTTT
>TRBV5-4|NA|TRBJ1-1|NA
CASSLRSTEAFF
TGTGCCAGCAGCTTGCGTAGCACTGAAGCTTTCTTT
>TRBV6-5|NA|TRBJ1-2|NA
CASSIDKLYGYTF
TGTGCCAGCAGCATCGACAAACTCTATGGCTACACCTTC
>TRBV29-1|NA|TRBJ1-1|NA
CSVEDHPDTEAFF
TGCAGCGTTGAAGATCATCCAGACACTGAAGCTTTCTTT